This T cell receptor beta chain was sequenced during a study of blood T cell repertoires in COVID-19. Across the whole study: Spain, Italy and the United States supplied samples that represented acute and convalescent COVID-19. Sources were T cells, B-cell-depleted T cells, or PBMCs; the material itself was cDNA or gDNA.

This clone has a handful of counts. Authors' processing steps: Reference gene primer amplification gave estimated nucleated cell counts. Profiled with immunoSEQ multiplex PCR; TCRdb holds only in-frame clones, not every one. The V and J calls and clone size were taken over from that table, and D and trimming were inferred from the DNA. Seen here are over 150,000 clones, almost 85% observed once, and the top ten hold 6.5% to 7%. The specimen was peripheral blood. This clonotype originated in a human donor with acute or convalescent COVID-19. The donor label of this sample is uncertain.

DNA of the CDR3: TGTGCCAGCAGCTTAACCGGCGGGAGTCAGAATGAGCAGTTCTTC. Residues: CASSLTGGSQNEQFF. V and J are TRBV7-3 and TRBJ2-1; 7 bases are a match to TRBD2. Per the germline V gene, CDR1 is SGHTA and CDR2 is FQGTGA. V trimming: 0 bases; J trimming: 7 bases; junction bases outside the gene matches: 6. This CDR3 is built from 15 residues.